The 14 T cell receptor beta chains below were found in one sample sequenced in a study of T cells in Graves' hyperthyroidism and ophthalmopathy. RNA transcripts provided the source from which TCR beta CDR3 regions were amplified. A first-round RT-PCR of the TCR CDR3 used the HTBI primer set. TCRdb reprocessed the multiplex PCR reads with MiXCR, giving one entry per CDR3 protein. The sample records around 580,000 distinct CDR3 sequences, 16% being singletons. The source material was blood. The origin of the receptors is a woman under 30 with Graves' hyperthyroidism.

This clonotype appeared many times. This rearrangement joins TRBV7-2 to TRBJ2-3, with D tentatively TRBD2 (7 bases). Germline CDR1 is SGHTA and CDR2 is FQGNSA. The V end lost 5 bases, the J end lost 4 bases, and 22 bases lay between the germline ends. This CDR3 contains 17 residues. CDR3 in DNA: TGTGCCAGCAGCCGTCCGACTAGCCGGGGGGCCGCAGATACGCAGTATTTT. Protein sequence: CASSRPTSRGAADTQYF. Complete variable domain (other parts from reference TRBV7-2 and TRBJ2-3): GAGVSQSPSNKVTEKGKDVELRCDPISGHTALYWYRQSLGQGLEFLIYFQGNSAPDKSGLPSDRFSAERTGGSVSTLTIQRTQQEDSAVYLCASSRPTSRGAADTQYFGPGTRLTVL.

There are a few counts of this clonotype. The CDR3 is CASGPGLAETQYF. In DNA, the CDR3 is TGTGCCAGCGGTCCGGGACTAGCAGAGACCCAGTACTTC. The chain is built from TRBV27 and TRBJ2-5, with 9 nucleotides matching TRBD2. The CDR3 runs to 13 residues. The V segment lost 8 bases and the J segment 4 bases; nucleotides outside the gene matches: 5. Germline CDR1 MNHEY, CDR2 SMNVEV (reference sequence).

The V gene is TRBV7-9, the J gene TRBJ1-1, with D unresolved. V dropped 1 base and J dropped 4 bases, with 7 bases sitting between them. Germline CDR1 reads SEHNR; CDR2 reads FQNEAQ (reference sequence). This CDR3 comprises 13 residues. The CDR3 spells CASSLVVSTEAFF. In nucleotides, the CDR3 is TGTGCCAGCAGCTTAGTGGTCAGCACTGAAGCTTTCTTT.

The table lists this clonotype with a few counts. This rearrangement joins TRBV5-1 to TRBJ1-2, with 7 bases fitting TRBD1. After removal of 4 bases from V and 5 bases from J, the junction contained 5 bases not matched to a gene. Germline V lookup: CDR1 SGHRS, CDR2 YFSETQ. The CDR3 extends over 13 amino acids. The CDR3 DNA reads TGCGCCAGCAGCACCGGACAGGTATATGGCTACACCTTC. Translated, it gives CASSTGQVYGYTF.

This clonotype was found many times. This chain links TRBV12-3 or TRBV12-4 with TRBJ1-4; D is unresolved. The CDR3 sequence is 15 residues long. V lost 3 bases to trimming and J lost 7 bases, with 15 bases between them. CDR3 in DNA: TGTGCCAGCAGTTTCTTTGGACCGGACGGTGAAAAACTGTTTTTT. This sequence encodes CASSFFGPDGEKLFF.

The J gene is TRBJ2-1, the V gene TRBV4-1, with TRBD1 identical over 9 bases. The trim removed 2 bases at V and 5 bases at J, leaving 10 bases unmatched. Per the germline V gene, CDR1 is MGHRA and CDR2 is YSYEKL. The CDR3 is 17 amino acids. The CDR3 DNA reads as TGCGCCAGCAGCCAACCCATAGGGACAGGGTTCGACAATGAGCAGTTCTTC. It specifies CASSQPIGTGFDNEQFF.

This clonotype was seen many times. CDR3 DNA sequence: TGTGCCAGCAGTTTTGAGGGGGACTCTTACAATGAGCAGTTCTTC. Amino acid sequence: CASSFEGDSYNEQFF. The J gene is TRBJ2-1, the V gene TRBV12-3 or TRBV12-4, with D perhaps being TRBD1 or TRBD2 (6 bases each). The CDR3 extends over 15 amino acids. V was cut by 3 bases and J by 4 bases, with 13 bases left in between.

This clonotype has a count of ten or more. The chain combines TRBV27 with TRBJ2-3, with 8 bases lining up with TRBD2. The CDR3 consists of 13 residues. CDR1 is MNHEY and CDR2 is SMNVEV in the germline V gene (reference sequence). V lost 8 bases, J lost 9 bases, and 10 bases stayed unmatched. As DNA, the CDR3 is TGTGCCAGCGAGTGGCGGCGGGGGGACACGCAGTATTTT. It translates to CASEWRRGDTQYF.

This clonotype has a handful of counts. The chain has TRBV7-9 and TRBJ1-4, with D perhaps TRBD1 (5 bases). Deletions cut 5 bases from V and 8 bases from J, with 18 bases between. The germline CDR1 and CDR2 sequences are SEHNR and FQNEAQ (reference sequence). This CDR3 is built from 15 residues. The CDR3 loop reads CASSPEGRGKEKLFF. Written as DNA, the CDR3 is TGTGCCAGCAGCCCAGAGGGACGGGGGAAGGAAAAACTGTTTTTT.

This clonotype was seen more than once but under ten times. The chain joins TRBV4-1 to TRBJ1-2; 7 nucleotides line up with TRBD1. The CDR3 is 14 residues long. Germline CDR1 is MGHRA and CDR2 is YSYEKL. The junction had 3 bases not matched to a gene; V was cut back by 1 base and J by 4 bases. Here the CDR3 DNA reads TGCGCCAGCAGCCAAGGACAGGGTCCCTATGGCTACACCTTC. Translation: CASSQGQGPYGYTF.

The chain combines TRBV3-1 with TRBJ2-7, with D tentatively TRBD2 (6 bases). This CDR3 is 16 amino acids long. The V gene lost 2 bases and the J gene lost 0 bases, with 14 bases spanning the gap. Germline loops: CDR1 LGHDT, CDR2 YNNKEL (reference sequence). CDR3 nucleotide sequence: TGTGCCAGCAGCCAACCGAACTCCGGGGGCTCCTACGAGCAGTACTTC. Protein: CASSQPNSGGSYEQYF.

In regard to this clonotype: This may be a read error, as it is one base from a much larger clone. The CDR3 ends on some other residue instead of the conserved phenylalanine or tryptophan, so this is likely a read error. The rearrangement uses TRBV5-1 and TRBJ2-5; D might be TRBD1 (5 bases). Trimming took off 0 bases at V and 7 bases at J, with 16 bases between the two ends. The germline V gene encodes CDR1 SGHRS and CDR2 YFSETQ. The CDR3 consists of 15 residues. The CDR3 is CASSLDLPRDGTQYV. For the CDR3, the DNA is TGCGCCAGCAGCTTGGACCTCCCCAGGGATGGGACCCAGTACGTC.

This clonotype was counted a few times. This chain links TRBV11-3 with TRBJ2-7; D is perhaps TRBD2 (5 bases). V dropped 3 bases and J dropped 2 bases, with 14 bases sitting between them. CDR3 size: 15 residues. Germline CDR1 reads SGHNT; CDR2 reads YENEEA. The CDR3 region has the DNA TGTGCCAGCAGCTTTTTCAGTCGGGGAACCTACGAGCAGTACTTC. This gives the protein CASSFFSRGTYEQYF.

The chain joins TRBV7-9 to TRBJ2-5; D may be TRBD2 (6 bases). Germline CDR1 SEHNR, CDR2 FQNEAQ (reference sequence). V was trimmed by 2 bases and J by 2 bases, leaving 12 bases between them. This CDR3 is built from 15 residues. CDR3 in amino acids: CASSLWSTSQETQYF. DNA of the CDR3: TGTGCCAGCAGCTTATGGTCGACTAGTCAAGAGACCCAGTACTTC.